Listed below are T cell receptor beta chains from one sample, sequenced in a study of T cell changes during pregnancy in multiple sclerosis. Profiled with immunoSEQ multiplex PCR; TCRdb holds only in-frame clones, not every one. Counted here are 50,000 to 75,000 clones, roughly 90% occurring once; the ten biggest clones make up around 3.3%. This material consisted of peripheral blood, taken in the first trimester of pregnancy. Receptors were obtained from a female donor in good health, enrolled as a control in a pregnancy study. CDR3s include the opening cysteine and the closing phenylalanine or tryptophan. A D gene is named only where the DNA matches it firmly. The size of a clone is reported for some rows only, either as once, few or many, or as a class for expanded clones.

>-|-|TRBJ1-1|TRBV6-1|14
CASSLGRANTEAFF
TGTGCCAGCAGTTTAGGCAGGGCGAACACTGAAGCTTTCTTT
>TRBD1|-|TRBJ2-2|TRBV28|15
CASSWTGRNTGELFF
TGTGCCAGCAGTTGGACAGGGAGGAACACCGGGGAGCTGTTTTTT
>TRBD1|-|TRBJ1-5|TRBV7-8|15
CASSLEDRGGQPQHF
TGTGCCAGCAGCTTAGAGGACAGGGGAGGTCAGCCCCAGCATTTT
>-|-|TRBJ2-3|TRBV19|15
CASGPMVANTDTQYF
TGTGCCAGTGGCCCCATGGTAGCGAACACAGATACGCAGTATTTT
>-|-|TRBJ1-2|TRBV14|12
CASSQERSGYTF
TGTGCCAGCAGCCAAGAGCGGAGCGGCTACACCTTC
>-|-|TRBJ2-3|TRBV7-6|13
CASSAKGTDTQYF
TGTGCCAGCAGCGCTAAAGGCACAGATACGCAGTATTTT
>-|-|TRBJ1-2|TRBV30|16
CAWGLGEDRANYGYTF
TGTGCCTGGGGGCTCGGGGAAGATCGCGCTAACTATGGCTACACCTTC
>-|-|TRBJ2-1|TRBV9|16
CASSPSRWPSYNEQFF
TGTGCCAGCAGCCCTAGCAGGTGGCCCTCCTACAATGAGCAGTTCTTC
>-|once|TRBJ2-7|TRBV11-2|17
CASSLGGGRPTSYEQYF
TGTGCCAGCAGCTTAGGGGGGGGCAGGCCTACCTCCTACGAGCAGTACTTC
>-|-|TRBJ1-5|TRBV6-1|14
CASTMSGGQEFQHF
TGTGCCAGCACCATGTCGGGGGGCCAGGAGTTCCAGCATTTT
>-|-|TRBJ1-1|TRBV5-4|16
CASSSTFFRVDTEAFF
TGTGCCAGCAGCTCCACTTTCTTCAGGGTCGACACTGAAGCTTTCTTT
>-|once|TRBJ2-1|TRBV11-3|17
CASSLEGGKASYNEQFF
TGTGCCAGCAGCTTAGAAGGCGGGAAGGCTTCCTACAATGAGCAGTTCTTC
>TRBD2|-|TRBJ2-7|TRBV9|15
CASSVAGGPAYEQYF
TGTGCCAGCAGCGTAGCGGGGGGACCGGCGTACGAGCAGTACTTC
>TRBD1|-|TRBJ1-2|TRBV5-4|14
CASKGAGFDYGYTF
TGTGCCAGCAAGGGGGCGGGTTTTGACTATGGCTACACCTTC
>-|-|TRBJ1-3|TRBV29-1|16
CSVEDEGGLAGNTIYF
TGCAGCGTTGAAGATGAGGGGGGGCTTGCTGGAAACACCATATATTTT
>-|-|TRBJ1-5|TRBV6-4|13
CASSAQGNQPQHF
TGTGCCAGCAGTGCTCAGGGTAATCAGCCCCAGCATTTT
>-|once|TRBJ1-3|TRBV9|15
CASSARVDFGNTIYF
TGTGCCAGCAGCGCCCGGGTGGACTTTGGAAACACCATATATTTT
>-|-|TRBJ2-7|TRBV25-1|14
CASSTSGGVYEQYF
TGTGCCAGCAGTACGAGCGGTGGGGTCTACGAGCAGTACTTC
>TRBD2|-|TRBJ2-3|TRBV29-1|16
CSVDDFSGPFGDTQYF
TGCAGCGTTGACGATTTTAGCGGGCCCTTCGGAGATACGCAGTATTTT
>-|-|TRBJ2-1|TRBV28|12
CASSLGGYEQFF
TGTGCCAGCAGCCTAGGGGGATATGAGCAGTTCTTC
>TRBD2|-|TRBJ2-3|TRBV6-5|15
CASSAGLADTDTQYF
TGTGCCAGCAGTGCGGGACTAGCGGACACAGATACGCAGTATTTT
>TRBD1|-|TRBJ2-2|TRBV7-9|16
CASSMTGTGRSGELFF
TGTGCCAGCAGTATGACCGGGACAGGGCGATCCGGGGAGCTGTTTTTT
>TRBD1|few|TRBJ2-3|TRBV15|15
CATSRATGGPDTQYF
TGTGCCACCAGCAGAGCTACAGGGGGCCCAGATACGCAGTATTTT
>-|-|TRBJ1-1|TRBV7-3|13
CASREDRNTEAFF
TGTGCCAGCAGAGAGGACAGGAACACTGAAGCTTTCTTT
>-|-|TRBJ2-7|TRBV9|13
CASSMAGELKQYF
TGTGCCAGCAGCATGGCAGGGGAGTTGAAGCAGTACTTC
>-|once|TRBJ1-2|TRBV4-1|15
CASSQATQGDYGYTF
TGCGCCAGCAGCCAAGCTACACAGGGAGACTATGGCTACACCTTC
>-|few|TRBJ2-5|TRBV14|16
CASSQDLGGHQETQYF
TGTGCCAGCAGCCAAGATTTGGGGGGGCACCAAGAGACCCAGTACTTC
>TRBD2|-|TRBJ2-5|TRBV9|15
CASTVAGGSQETQYF
TGTGCCAGCACCGTAGCGGGGGGATCCCAAGAGACCCAGTACTTC
>-|-|TRBJ1-6|TRBV19|16
CASSIAGHKRDSPLHF
TGTGCCAGTAGTATAGCCGGCCACAAGAGGGATTCACCCCTCCACTTT
>-|-|TRBJ2-1|TRBV7-2|14
CASSPGWETNEQFF
TGTGCCAGCAGCCCAGGGTGGGAAACCAATGAGCAGTTCTTC
>-|-|TRBJ2-4|TRBV29-1|14
CSVVTRLAKNIQYF
TGCAGCGTTGTGACGCGGCTAGCCAAAAACATTCAGTACTTC
>-|-|TRBJ2-5|TRBV29-1|13
CSVVRLTGETQYF
TGCAGCGTTGTTAGACTCACCGGGGAGACCCAGTACTTC
>-|once|TRBJ1-2|TRBV5-1|13
CASSPDSGYGYTF
TGCGCCAGCAGCCCGGACAGTGGCTATGGCTACACCTTC
>TRBD2|few|TRBJ2-2|TRBV5-1|13
CASSFGGTGELFF
TGCGCCAGCAGCTTCGGGGGGACCGGGGAGCTGTTTTTT
>TRBD1|-|TRBJ1-1|TRBV11-3|14
CASSLGGDRGRAFF
TGTGCCAGCAGCTTAGGAGGGGACAGGGGGCGAGCTTTCTTT
>-|-|TRBJ2-7|TRBV6-1|15
CASSEGRGSGYEQYF
TGTGCCAGCAGTGAAGGTCGGGGAAGCGGGTACGAGCAGTACTTC
>TRBD1|-|TRBJ2-7|TRBV6-5|14
CASRAGQGTYEQYF
TGTGCCAGCAGAGCTGGACAGGGAACCTACGAGCAGTACTTC
>-|-|TRBJ1-2|TRBV20-1|10
CSAPDYGYTF
TGCAGTGCCCCCGACTATGGCTACACCTTC
>-|-|TRBJ2-3|TRBV11-3|14
CASSEEVPTDTQYF
TGTGCCAGCAGCGAGGAGGTACCCACAGATACGCAGTATTTT
>-|-|TRBJ1-3|TRBV6-1|15
CASSEKHREGNTIYF
TGTGCCAGCAGTGAAAAGCACAGGGAAGGAAACACCATATATTTT
>-|-|TRBJ1-1|TRBV11-2|15
CASSFSGTRNTEAFF
TGTGCCAGCAGCTTTTCCGGGACAAGGAACACTGAAGCTTTCTTT
>-|once|TRBJ1-5|TRBV19|14
CASSLLSSNQPQHF
TGTGCCAGTAGTTTACTAAGTAGCAATCAGCCCCAGCATTTT
>TRBD1|-|TRBJ2-7|TRBV10-2|14
CASRHRDRVYEQYF
TGCGCCAGCAGGCACCGGGACAGGGTCTACGAGCAGTACTTC
>-|-|TRBJ1-1|TRBV6-5|14
CASNGLGAYDKAFF
TGTGCCAGCAACGGGTTAGGGGCTTACGATAAAGCTTTCTTT
>TRBD2|-|TRBJ2-3|TRBV27|15
CASSPRTSGTDTQYF
TGTGCCAGCAGTCCCCGGACTAGCGGCACAGATACGCAGTATTTT
>-|-|TRBJ1-2|TRBV19|12
CASSVRDYGYTF
TGTGCCAGTAGTGTGCGGGACTATGGCTACACCTTC
>TRBD1|-|TRBJ1-4|TRBV25-1|17
CASSGLITGTGREKLFF
TGTGCCAGCAGTGGACTTATCACCGGGACAGGGAGAGAAAAACTGTTTTTT
>-|-|TRBJ2-1|TRBV18|17
CASSPPRGSSSYNEQFF
TGTGCCAGCTCACCACCGAGGGGGAGCAGCTCCTACAATGAGCAGTTCTTC
>TRBD2|-|TRBJ2-7|TRBV4-2|15
CASSQGAGGVYEQYF
TGTGCCAGCAGCCAAGGGGCGGGGGGGGTCTACGAGCAGTACTTC
>-|-|TRBJ2-1|TRBV7-7|15
CASSLSASSYNEQFF
TGTGCCAGCAGCTTAAGCGCGAGCTCCTACAATGAGCAGTTCTTC
>-|-|TRBJ1-4|TRBV5-8|15
CASSLNRESQGKLFF
TGTGCCAGCAGCCTGAATCGGGAGTCCCAGGGAAAACTGTTTTTT